The rows below give T cell receptor beta chains drawn from one sample of a study of regulatory T cells in long-lasting Graves disease. Each CDR3 protein is one row after TCRdb ran MiXCR on the multiplex PCR reads. Seen here are about 560,000 distinct CDR3 sequences, 15% to 20% observed once, and the top ten hold around 12%. These sequences were also reported in another study, on T cells in Graves' hyperthyroidism and ophthalmopathy.

Material: peripheral blood mononuclear cells (PBMCs), obtained at new diagnosis, from a patient treated with antithyroid drugs. All receptors come from a man younger than 30 with Graves disease. Both conserved end residues are trimmed from each CDR3. Each record gives: V gene, D gene, J gene, CDR3 protein. D genes are given only for firm matches.

V: TRBV27
D: NA
J: TRBJ2-5
CDR3: ASKGTPQETQY

V: TRBV6-1
D: NA
J: TRBJ2-3
CDR3: ASSGTAATDTQY

V: TRBV11-1
D: NA
J: TRBJ2-2
CDR3: ASSWDNTGELF

V: TRBV5-1
D: NA
J: TRBJ2-7
CDR3: ASSFPPLDLSYEQY

V: TRBV9
D: TRBD1
J: TRBJ1-1
CDR3: ASSAQGRGRAAF

V: TRBV25-1
D: NA
J: TRBJ2-1
CDR3: ASSTQASNEQF

V: TRBV20-1
D: NA
J: TRBJ1-2
CDR3: SAEGGYNYGYT

V: TRBV10-2
D: TRBD1
J: TRBJ2-5
CDR3: ASRSTGGGGETQY

V: TRBV7-3
D: NA
J: TRBJ1-1
CDR3: VSSSRKETGAF

V: TRBV6-1
D: NA
J: TRBJ2-1
CDR3: ASGQAGQRYNEQF

V: TRBV12-3/TRBV12-4
D: NA
J: TRBJ2-2
CDR3: ASSHRVFLELF

V: TRBV5-5
D: TRBD2
J: TRBJ2-7
CDR3: ASSLATSGRHEQY

V: TRBV7-3
D: TRBD1
J: TRBJ2-1
CDR3: ASSLTGTGGSNEQF

V: TRBV29-1
D: NA
J: TRBJ2-7
CDR3: SVAGPSSYEQY

V: TRBV10-3
D: NA
J: TRBJ2-7
CDR3: AIQGGGTEPYEQY

V: TRBV7-9
D: NA
J: TRBJ2-4
CDR3: ASAKGQNEAKNIQY

V: TRBV27
D: NA
J: TRBJ1-1
CDR3: ASSSAGGEAF

V: TRBV2
D: NA
J: TRBJ2-7
CDR3: ASNRDRVTYEQY

V: TRBV29-1
D: TRBD1
J: TRBJ1-2
CDR3: SVPGTGGNYGYT

V: TRBV28
D: NA
J: TRBJ2-5
CDR3: ASIRPFRTQY

V: TRBV28
D: NA
J: TRBJ2-5
CDR3: ASSLGERWETQY

V: TRBV3-1
D: NA
J: TRBJ2-7
CDR3: ASSQVQAAYEQY

V: TRBV20-1
D: NA
J: TRBJ1-2
CDR3: SAGGGRDYGYT

V: TRBV10-3
D: NA
J: TRBJ2-2
CDR3: AISDGRGGTGELF

V: TRBV24-1
D: NA
J: TRBJ2-3
CDR3: ATSDPLVGAGDTQY

V: TRBV7-3
D: NA
J: TRBJ2-7
CDR3: ASTLSPGYEQY

V: TRBV30
D: NA
J: TRBJ1-2
CDR3: AWSVEGTLTYGYT

V: TRBV27
D: TRBD1
J: TRBJ2-7
CDR3: ASSLTGAQQY